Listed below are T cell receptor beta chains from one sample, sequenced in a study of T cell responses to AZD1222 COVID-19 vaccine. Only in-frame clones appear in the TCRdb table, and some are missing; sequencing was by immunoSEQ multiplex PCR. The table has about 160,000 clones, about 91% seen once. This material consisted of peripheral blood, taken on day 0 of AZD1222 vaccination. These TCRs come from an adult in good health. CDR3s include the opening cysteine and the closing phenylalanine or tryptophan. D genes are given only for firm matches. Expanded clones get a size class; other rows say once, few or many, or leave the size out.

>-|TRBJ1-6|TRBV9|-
TGTGCCAGCAGCGTAGTCCCACAGGGCCTTGGGAGCGTTTCACCCCTCCACTTT
CASSVVPQGLGSVSPLHF
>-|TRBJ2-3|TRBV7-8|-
TGTGCCAGCAGCCCATTCGGGGCGGGGACGAGCACAGATACGCAGTATTTT
CASSPFGAGTSTDTQYF
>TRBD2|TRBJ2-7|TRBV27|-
TGTGCCAGCAGTTCCCCATCGGGGGGGCGCAACCCATACGAGCAGTACTTC
CASSSPSGGRNPYEQYF
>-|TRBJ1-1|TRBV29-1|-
TGCAGCGTGGGGGGGTTGAGAGGGCCCACTGAAGCTTTCTTT
CSVGGLRGPTEAFF
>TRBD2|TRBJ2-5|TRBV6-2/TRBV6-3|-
TGTGCCAGCAGCCCACTAGCGGGAGTCTCGGAGACCCAGTACTTC
CASSPLAGVSETQYF
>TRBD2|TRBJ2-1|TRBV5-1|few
TGCGCCCCGGGACTAGCGTTGGATGAGCAGTTCTTC
CAPGLALDEQFF
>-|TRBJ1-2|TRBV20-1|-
TGCAGTGCTTCGGACAGTTTCTTCTACACCTTC
CSASDSFFYTF
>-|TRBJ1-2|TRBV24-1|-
TGTGCCACCAGTCCAGGCGCGAACTATGGCTACACCTTC
CATSPGANYGYTF
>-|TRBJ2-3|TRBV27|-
TGTGCCAGCAGTTTAAAAGGGGTGAGCGGCCGCACAGATACGCAGTATTTT
CASSLKGVSGRTDTQYF
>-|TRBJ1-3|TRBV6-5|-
TGTGCCTCAAGGCGCGCCTCTGGAAACACCATATATTTT
CASRRASGNTIYF
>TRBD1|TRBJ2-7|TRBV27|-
TGTGCCAGCAGTTTGATGACAGGGTCGTGGGAGCAGTACTTC
CASSLMTGSWEQYF
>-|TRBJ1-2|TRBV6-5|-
TGTGCCAGCAGTTACTACGGGACTGAATCGGGCTACACCTTC
CASSYYGTESGYTF
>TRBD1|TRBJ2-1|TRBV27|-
TGTGCCAGCAGTTTCGGGACAGGGTCCTACAATGAGCAGTTCTTC
CASSFGTGSYNEQFF
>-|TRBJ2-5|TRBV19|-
TGTGCCAGTAGTGTAAGAGGTCCGAAGACCCAGTACTTC
CASSVRGPKTQYF
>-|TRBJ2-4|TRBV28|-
TGTGCCAGCAGTGGAGACGGGGGAGCGCCAAACATTCAGTACTTC
CASSGDGGAPNIQYF
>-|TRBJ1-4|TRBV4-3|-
TGCGCCAGCAGCCAAGACCAGGCGGCATGGACTAATGAAAAACTGTTTTTT
CASSQDQAAWTNEKLFF
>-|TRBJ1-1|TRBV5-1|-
TGCGCCAGCAGCTTACAGGTGTCGAACACTGAAGCTTTCTTT
CASSLQVSNTEAFF
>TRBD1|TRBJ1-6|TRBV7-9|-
TGTGCCAGCAGCCCCGGGGGGGGGACAGGGGATTCACCCCTCCACTTT
CASSPGGGTGDSPLHF
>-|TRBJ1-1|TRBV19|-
TGTGCCAGTAGTCTGGGGAAAAACACTGAAGCTTTCTTT
CASSLGKNTEAFF
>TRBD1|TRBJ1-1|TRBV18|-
TGTGCCAGCTCACGCGACAGGGGAGGGTCTGAAGCTTTCTTT
CASSRDRGGSEAFF
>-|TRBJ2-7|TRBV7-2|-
TGTGCCAGCAGCTTAGGTTGGGGGCCCTCCTACGAGCAGTACTTC
CASSLGWGPSYEQYF
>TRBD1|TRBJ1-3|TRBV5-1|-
TGCGCCAGCAGCCACAGGGACAGCGCTCCTTCTGGAAACACCATATATTTT
CASSHRDSAPSGNTIYF
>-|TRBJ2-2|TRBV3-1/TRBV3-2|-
TGTGCCAGCAGCCCACGAGCGGCCGGGGAGCTGTTTTTT
CASSPRAAGELFF